Described below is a single T cell receptor (beta chain) sequence and its context. Its target is not known. This record comes from a study of cytomegalovirus exposure and HLA in healthy donors. Broader study findings: The authors later found HLA-associated TCR beta chains more clonally expanded than equally common others. Among CMV-associated TCR beta chains, most appeared HLA-restricted in a later analysis. An Asian-associated ancestry cluster reportedly showed fewer N-insertions than the approximately 620-donor mean in a later analysis. An assumption of roughly uniform sequencing depth across donors underlay the presence/absence analyses.

CDR1 is SNHLY and CDR2 is FYNNEI in the germline V gene. The V gene lost 4 bases and the J gene lost 4 bases, with 4 bases spanning the gap. This CDR3 is built from 11 residues. Primers included in the PCR were 60 Vbeta and 13 Jbeta primers. Clones were sequenced by immunoSEQ multiplex PCR, and TCRdb holds only the in-frame ones, with some missing. The listing contains 130,000 or so clones. The sequence was obtained from a woman aged 18-29 years in good health and CMV-seronegative. This chain joins TRBV2 and TRBJ1-2, with D unresolved. Input material: PBMCs. The CDR3 sequence: CASSGSYGYTF. In DNA form, the CDR3 reads TGTGCCAGCAGTGGCAGCTATGGCTACACCTTC.